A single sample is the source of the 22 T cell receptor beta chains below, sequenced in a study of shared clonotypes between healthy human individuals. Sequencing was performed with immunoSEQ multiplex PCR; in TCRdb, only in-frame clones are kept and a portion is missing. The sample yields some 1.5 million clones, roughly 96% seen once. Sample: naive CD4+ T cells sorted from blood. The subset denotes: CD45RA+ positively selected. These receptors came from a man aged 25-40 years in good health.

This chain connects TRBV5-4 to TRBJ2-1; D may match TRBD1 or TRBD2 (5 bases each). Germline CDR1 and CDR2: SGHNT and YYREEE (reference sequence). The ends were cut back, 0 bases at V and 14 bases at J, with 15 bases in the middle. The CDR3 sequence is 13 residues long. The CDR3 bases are TGTGCCAGCAGCTTGGCGGGGCTCCCGGGGAAGTTCTTC. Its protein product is CASSLAGLPGKFF.

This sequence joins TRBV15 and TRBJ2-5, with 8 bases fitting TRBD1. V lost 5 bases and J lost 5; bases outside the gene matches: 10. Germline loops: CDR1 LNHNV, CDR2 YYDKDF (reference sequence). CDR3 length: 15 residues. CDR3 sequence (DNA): TGTGCCACCAGCCAGAGGGCAGGGGGCCGGGAGACCCAGTACTTC. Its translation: CATSQRAGGRETQYF.

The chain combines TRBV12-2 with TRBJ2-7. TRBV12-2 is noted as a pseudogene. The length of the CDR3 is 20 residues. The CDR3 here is CASRIEHRGTPSSDSYEQYF. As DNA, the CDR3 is TGTGCAAGTCGCATTGAACACCGGGGGACACCTTCTTCCGATTCCTACGAGCAGTACTTC.

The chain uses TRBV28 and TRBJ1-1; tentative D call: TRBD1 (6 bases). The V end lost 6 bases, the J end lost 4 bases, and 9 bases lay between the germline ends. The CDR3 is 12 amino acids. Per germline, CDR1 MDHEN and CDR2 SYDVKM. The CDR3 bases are TGTGCCAGCAGGGCAGGGGTCACTGAAGCTTTCTTT. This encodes CASRAGVTEAFF.

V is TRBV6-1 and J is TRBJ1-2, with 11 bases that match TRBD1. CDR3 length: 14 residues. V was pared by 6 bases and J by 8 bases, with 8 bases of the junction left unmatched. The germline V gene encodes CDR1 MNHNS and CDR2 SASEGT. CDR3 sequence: CASSRMGQGEGYTF. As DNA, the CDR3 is TGTGCCAGCAGCCGTATGGGACAGGGGGAAGGCTACACCTTC.

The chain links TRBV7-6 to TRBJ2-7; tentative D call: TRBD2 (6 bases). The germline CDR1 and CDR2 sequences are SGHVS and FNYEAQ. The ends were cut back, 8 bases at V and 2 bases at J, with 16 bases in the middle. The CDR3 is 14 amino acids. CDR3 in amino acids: CASGPGLSTYEQYF. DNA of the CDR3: TGTGCCAGCGGGCCGGGACTTTCCACCTACGAGCAGTACTTC. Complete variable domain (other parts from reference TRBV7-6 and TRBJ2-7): GAGVSQSPRYKVTKRGQDVALRCDPISGHVSLYWYRQALGQGPEFLTYFNYEAQQDKSGLPNDRFSAERPEGSISTLTIQRTEQRDSAMYRCASGPGLSTYEQYFGPGTRLTVT.

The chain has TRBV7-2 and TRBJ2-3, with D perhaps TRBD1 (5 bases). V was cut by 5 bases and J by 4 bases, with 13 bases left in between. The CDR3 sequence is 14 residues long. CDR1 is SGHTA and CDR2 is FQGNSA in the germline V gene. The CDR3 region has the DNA TGTGCCAGCAGCCAATTGCCAGGGTCAGATACGCAGTATTTT. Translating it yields CASSQLPGSDTQYF.

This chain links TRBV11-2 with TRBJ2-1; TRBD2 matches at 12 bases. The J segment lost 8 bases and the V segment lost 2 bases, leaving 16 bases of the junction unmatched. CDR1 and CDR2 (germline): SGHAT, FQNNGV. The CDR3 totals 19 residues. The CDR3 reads CASSLLGLTSGRYFDEQFF. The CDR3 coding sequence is TGTGCCAGCAGCTTATTGGGGTTGACTAGCGGGAGATATTTCGATGAGCAGTTCTTC. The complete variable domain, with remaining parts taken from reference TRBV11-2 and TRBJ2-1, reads EAGVAQSPRYKIIEKRQSVAFWCNPISGHATLYWYQQILGQGPKLLIQFQNNGVVDDSQLPKDRFSAERLKGVDSTLKIQPAKLEDSAVYLCASSLLGLTSGRYFDEQFFGPGTRLTVL.

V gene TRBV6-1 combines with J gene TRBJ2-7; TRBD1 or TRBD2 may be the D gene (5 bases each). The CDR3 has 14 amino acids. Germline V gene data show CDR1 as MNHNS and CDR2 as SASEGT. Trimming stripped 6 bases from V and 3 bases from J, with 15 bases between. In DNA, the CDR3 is TGTGCCAGCAGGAGGACTGTAGGACACTACGAGCAGTACTTC. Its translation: CASRRTVGHYEQYF.

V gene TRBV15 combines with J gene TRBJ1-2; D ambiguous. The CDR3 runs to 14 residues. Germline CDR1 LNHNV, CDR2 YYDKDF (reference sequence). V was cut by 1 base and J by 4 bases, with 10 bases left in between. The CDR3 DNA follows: TGTGCCACCAGCAGAGTAGGTCAGATCTATGGCTACACCTTC. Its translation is CATSRVGQIYGYTF. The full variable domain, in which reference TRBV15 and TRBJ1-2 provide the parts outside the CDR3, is DAMVIQNPRYQVTQFGKPVTLSCSQTLNHNVMYWYQQKSSQAPKLLFHYYDKDFNNEADTPDNFQSRRPNTSFCFLDIRSPGLGDTAMYLCATSRVGQIYGYTFGSGTRLTVV.

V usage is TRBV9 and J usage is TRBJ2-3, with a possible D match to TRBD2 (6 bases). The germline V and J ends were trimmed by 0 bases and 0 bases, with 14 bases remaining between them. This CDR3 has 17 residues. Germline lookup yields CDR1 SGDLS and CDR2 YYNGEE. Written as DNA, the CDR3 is TGTGCCAGCAGCGTAGGTGGTAGCGGAAGGAGCACAGATACGCAGTATTTT. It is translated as CASSVGGSGRSTDTQYF.

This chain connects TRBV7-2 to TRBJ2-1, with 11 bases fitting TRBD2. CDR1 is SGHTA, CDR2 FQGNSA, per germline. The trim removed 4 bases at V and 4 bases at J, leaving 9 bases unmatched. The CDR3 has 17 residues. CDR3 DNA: TGTGCCAGCAGCTCTCCCACATGGACTAGCGGGTACAATGAGCAGTTCTTC. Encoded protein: CASSSPTWTSGYNEQFF.

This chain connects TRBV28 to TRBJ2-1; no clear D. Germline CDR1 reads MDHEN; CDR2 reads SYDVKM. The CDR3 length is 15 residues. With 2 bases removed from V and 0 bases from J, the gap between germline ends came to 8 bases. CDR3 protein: CASSLVASSYNEQFF. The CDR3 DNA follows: TGTGCCAGCAGTTTAGTCGCCAGCTCCTACAATGAGCAGTTCTTC.

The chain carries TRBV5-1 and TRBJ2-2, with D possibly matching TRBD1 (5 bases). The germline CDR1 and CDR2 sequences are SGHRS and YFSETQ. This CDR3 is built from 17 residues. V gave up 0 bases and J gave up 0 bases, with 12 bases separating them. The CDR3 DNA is TGCGCCAGCAGCTTGGCAGGGTCAACCTCGAACACCGGGGAGCTGTTTTTT. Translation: CASSLAGSTSNTGELFF.

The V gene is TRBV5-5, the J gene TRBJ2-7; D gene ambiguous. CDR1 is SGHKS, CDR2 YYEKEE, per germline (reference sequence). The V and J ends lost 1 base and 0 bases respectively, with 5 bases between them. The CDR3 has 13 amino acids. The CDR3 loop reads CASSLSASYEQYF. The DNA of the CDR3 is TGTGCCAGCAGCTTGTCGGCCTCCTACGAGCAGTACTTC.

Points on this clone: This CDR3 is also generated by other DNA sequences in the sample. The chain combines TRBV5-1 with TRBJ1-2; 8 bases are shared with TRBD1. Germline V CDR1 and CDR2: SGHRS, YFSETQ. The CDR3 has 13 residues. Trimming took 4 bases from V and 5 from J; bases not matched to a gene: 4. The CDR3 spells CASSPDREYGYTF. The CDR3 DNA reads TGCGCCAGCAGCCCGGACAGGGAATATGGCTACACCTTC.

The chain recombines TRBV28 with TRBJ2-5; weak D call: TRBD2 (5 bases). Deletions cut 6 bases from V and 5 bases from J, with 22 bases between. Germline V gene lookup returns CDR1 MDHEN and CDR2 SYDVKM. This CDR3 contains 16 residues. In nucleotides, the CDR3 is TGTGCCAGCAGGAAGGCTCGGGGTTACCATTTGGAGACCCAGTACTTC. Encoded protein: CASRKARGYHLETQYF.

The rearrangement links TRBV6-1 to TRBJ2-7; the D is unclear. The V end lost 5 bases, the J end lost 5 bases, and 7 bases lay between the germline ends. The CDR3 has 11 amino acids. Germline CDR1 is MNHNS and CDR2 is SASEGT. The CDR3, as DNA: TGTGCCAGCAGTATTATACACGAGCAGTACTTC. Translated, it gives CASSIIHEQYF.

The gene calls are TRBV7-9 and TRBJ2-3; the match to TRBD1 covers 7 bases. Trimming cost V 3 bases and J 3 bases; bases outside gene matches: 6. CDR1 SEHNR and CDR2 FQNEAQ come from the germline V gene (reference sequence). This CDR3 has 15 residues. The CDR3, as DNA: TGTGCCAGCAGCTTTATCTACAGGGGAACAGATACGCAGTATTTT. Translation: CASSFIYRGTDTQYF.

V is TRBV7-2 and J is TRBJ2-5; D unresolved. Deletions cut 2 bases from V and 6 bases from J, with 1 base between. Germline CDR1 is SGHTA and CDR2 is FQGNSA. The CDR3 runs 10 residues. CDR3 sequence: CASSLKTQYF. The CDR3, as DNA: TGTGCCAGCAGCTTAAAGACCCAGTACTTC.

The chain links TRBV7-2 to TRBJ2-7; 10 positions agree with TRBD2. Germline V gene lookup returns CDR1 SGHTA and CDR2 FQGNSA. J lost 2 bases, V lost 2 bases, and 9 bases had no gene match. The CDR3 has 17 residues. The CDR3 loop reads CASSLNSGRPPTYEQYF. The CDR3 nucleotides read TGTGCCAGCAGCTTAAATAGCGGGAGGCCCCCAACCTACGAGCAGTACTTC.

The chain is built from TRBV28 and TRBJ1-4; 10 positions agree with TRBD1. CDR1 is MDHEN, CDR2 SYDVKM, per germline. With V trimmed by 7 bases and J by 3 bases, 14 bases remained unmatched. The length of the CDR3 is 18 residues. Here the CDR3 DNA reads TGTGCCAGCAAACCCGGGACAGGGGCCATGCCGGCTAATGAAAAACTGTTTTTT. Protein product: CASKPGTGAMPANEKLFF. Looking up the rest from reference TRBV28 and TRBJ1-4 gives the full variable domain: DVKVTQSSRYLVKRTGEKVFLECVQDMDHENMFWYRQDPGLGLRLIYFSYDVKMKEKGDIPEGYSVSREKKERFSLILESASTNQTSMYLCASKPGTGAMPANEKLFFGSGTQLSVL.